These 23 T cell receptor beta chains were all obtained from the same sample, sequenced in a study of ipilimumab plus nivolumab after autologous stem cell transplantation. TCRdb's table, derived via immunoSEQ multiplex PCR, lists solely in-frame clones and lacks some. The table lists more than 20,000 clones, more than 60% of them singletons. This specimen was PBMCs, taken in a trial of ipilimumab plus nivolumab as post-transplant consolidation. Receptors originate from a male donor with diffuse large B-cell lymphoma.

The CDR3 protein is CATSRGGSYYGYTF. CDR3 nucleotide sequence: TGTGCCACCAGCAGAGGTGGCAGCTACTATGGCTACACCTTC. The chain carries TRBV15 and TRBJ1-2, with D unclear. Germline CDR1 LNHNV, CDR2 YYDKDF (reference sequence). This CDR3 contains 14 residues. Trimming cost V 1 base and J 3 bases, with 9 bases left between them.

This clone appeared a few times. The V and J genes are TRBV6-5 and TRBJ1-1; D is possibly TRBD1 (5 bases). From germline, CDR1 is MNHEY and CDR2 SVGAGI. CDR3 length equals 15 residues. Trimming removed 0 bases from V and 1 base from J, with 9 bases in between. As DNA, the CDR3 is TGTGCCAGCAGTTACTCCGGACACGCGAACACTGAAGCTTTCTTT. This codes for CASSYSGHANTEAFF.

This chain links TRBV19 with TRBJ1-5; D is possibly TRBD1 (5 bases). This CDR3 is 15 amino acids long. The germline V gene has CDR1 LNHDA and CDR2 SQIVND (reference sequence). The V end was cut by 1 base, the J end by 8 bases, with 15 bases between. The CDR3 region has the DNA TGTGCCAGTAGTATAGCATTAGGACACCCGGAGCCCCAGCATTTT. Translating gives CASSIALGHPEPQHF.

The CDR3 DNA follows: TGTGCCAGCTCACCACGGACAGGGGTACACACAGATACGCAGTATTTT. Amino acids: CASSPRTGVHTDTQYF. The J gene is TRBJ2-3, the V gene TRBV18; 9 bases map to TRBD1. From germline, CDR1 is KGHSH and CDR2 LQKENI. J gave up 2 bases and V 1 base, and 4 bases lay outside the gene matches. The CDR3 extends over 16 amino acids.

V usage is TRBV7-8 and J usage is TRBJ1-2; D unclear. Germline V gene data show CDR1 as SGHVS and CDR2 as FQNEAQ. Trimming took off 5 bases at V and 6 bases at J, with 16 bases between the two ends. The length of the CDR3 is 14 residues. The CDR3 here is CASSLQTNPNGYTF. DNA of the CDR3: TGTGCCAGCAGCCTACAAACCAATCCTAATGGCTACACCTTC.

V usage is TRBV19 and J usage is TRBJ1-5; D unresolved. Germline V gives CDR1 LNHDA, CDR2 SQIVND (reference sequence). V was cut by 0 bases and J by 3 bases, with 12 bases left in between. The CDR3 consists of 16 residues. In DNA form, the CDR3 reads TGTGCCAGTAGTATAGATGCGGGCGCGATCAATCAGCCCCAGCATTTT. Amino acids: CASSIDAGAINQPQHF.

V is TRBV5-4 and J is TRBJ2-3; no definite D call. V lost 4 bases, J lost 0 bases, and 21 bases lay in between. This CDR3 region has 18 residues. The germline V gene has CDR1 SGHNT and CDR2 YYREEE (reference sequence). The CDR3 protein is CASSPGGLADGSTDTQYF. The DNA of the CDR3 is TGTGCCAGCAGCCCAGGTGGATTGGCGGACGGGAGCACAGATACGCAGTATTTT.

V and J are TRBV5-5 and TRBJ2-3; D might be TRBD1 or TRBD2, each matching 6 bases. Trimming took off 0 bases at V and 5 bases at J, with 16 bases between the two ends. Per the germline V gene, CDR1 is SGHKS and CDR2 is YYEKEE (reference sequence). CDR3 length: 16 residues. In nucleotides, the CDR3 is TGTGCCAGCAGCTTGGCCTCTGTGGGGGGACAAGATACGCAGTATTTT. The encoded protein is CASSLASVGGQDTQYF.

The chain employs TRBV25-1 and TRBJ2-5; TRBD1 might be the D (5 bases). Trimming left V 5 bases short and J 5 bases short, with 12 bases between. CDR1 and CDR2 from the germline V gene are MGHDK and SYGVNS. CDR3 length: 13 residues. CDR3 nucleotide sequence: TGTGCCAGCAGTAAAACAGGACCGGAGACCCAGTACTTC. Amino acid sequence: CASSKTGPETQYF. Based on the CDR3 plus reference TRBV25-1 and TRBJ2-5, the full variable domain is EADIYQTPRYLVIGTGKKITLECSQTMGHDKMYWYQQDPGMELHLIHYSYGVNSTEKGDLSSESTVSRIRTEHFPLTLESARPSHTSQYLCASSKTGPETQYFGPGTRLLVL.

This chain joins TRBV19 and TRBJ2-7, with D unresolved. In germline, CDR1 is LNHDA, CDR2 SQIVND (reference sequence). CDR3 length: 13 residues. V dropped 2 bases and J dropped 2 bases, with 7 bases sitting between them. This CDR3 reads CASSIRSPYEQYF. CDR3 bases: TGTGCCAGTAGTATACGTTCGCCCTACGAGCAGTACTTC. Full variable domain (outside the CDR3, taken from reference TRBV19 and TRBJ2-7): DGGITQSPKYLFRKEGQNVTLSCEQNLNHDAMYWYRQDPGQGLRLIYYSQIVNDFQKGDIAEGYSVSREKKESFPLTVTSAQKNPTAFYLCASSIRSPYEQYFGPGTRLTVT.

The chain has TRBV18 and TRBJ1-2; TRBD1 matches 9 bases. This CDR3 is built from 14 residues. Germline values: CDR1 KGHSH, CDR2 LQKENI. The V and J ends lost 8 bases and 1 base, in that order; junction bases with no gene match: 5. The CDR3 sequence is CASTEGQGNYGYTF. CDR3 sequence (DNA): TGTGCCAGCACCGAGGGACAGGGTAACTATGGCTACACCTTC. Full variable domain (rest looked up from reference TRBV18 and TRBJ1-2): NAGVMQNPRHLVRRRGQEARLRCSPMKGHSHVYWYRQLPEEGLKFMVYLQKENIIDESGMPKERFSAEFPKEGPSILRIQQVVRGDSAAYFCASTEGQGNYGYTFGSGTRLTVV.

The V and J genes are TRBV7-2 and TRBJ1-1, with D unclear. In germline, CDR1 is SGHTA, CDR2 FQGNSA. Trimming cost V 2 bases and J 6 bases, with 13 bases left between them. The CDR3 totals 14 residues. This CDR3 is CASSLRRRHPEAFF. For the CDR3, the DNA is TGTGCCAGCAGCTTACGGCGAAGGCACCCTGAAGCTTTCTTT. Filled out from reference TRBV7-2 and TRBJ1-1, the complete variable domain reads GAGVSQSPSNKVTEKGKDVELRCDPISGHTALYWYRQSLGQGLEFLIYFQGNSAPDKSGLPSDRFSAERTGGSVSTLTIQRTQQEDSAVYLCASSLRRRHPEAFFGQGTRLTVV.

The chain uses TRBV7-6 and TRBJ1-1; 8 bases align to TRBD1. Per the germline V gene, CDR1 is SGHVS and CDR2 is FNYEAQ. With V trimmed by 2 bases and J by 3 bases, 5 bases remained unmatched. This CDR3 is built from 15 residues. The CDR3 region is CASSLQSGGYTEAFF. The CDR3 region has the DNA TGTGCCAGCAGCTTACAGTCAGGGGGCTACACTGAAGCTTTCTTT.

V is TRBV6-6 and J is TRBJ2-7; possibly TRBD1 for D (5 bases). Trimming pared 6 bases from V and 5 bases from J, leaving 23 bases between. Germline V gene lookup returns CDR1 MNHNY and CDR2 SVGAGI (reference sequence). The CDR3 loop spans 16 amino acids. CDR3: CASRPPDRGFFHEQYF. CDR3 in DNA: TGTGCCAGCAGACCTCCTGACAGAGGCTTCTTCCACGAGCAGTACTTC.

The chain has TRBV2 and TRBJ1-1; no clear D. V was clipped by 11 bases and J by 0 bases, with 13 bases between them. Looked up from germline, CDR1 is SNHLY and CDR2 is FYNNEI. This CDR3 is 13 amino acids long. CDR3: CAETSGMNTEAFF. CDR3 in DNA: TGTGCCGAGACATCGGGGATGAACACTGAAGCTTTCTTT.

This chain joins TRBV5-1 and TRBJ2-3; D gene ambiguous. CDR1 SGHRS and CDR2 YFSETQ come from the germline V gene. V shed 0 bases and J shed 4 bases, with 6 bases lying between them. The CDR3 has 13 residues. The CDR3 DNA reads TGCGCCAGCAGCTTGGAGGGTGCAGATACGCAGTATTTT. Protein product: CASSLEGADTQYF.

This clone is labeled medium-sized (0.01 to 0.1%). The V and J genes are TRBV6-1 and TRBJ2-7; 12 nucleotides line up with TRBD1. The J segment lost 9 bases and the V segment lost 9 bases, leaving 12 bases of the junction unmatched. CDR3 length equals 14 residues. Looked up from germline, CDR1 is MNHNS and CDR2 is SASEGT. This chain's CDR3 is CASGGAGQGARQYF. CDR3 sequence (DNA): TGTGCCAGTGGAGGCGCGGGACAGGGGGCCCGGCAGTACTTC.

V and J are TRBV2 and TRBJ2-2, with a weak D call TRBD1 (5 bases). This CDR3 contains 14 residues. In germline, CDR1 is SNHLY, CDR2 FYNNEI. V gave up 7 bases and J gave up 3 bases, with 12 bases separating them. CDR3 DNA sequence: TGTGCCAGCAAGTCCAGGGCCTACACCGGGGAGCTGTTTTTT. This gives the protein CASKSRAYTGELFF.

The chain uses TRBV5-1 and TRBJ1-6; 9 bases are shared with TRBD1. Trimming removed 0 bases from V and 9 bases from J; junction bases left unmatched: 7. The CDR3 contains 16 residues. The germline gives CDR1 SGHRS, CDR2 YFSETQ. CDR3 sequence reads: CASSLGYRGLGSPLHF. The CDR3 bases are TGCGCCAGCAGCTTGGGGTACAGGGGGCTAGGTTCACCCCTCCACTTT.

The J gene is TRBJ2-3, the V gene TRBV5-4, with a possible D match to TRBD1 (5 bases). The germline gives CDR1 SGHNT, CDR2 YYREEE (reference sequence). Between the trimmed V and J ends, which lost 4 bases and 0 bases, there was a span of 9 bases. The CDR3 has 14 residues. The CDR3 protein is CASSLDRSTDTQYF. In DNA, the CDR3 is TGTGCCAGCAGCCTAGACAGAAGCACAGATACGCAGTATTTT. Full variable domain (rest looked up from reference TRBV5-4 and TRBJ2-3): ETGVTQSPTHLIKTRGQQVTLRCSSQSGHNTVSWYQQALGQGPQFIFQYYREEENGRGNFPPRFSGLQFPNYSSELNVNALELDDSALYLCASSLDRSTDTQYFGPGTRLTVL.

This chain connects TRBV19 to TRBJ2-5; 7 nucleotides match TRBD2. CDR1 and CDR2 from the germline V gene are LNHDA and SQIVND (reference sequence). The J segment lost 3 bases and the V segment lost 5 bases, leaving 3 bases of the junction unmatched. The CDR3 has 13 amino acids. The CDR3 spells CASSGGRKETQYF. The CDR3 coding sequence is TGTGCCAGTAGTGGCGGGAGAAAAGAGACCCAGTACTTC. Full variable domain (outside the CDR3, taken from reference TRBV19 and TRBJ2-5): DGGITQSPKYLFRKEGQNVTLSCEQNLNHDAMYWYRQDPGQGLRLIYYSQIVNDFQKGDIAEGYSVSREKKESFPLTVTSAQKNPTAFYLCASSGGRKETQYFGPGTRLLVL.

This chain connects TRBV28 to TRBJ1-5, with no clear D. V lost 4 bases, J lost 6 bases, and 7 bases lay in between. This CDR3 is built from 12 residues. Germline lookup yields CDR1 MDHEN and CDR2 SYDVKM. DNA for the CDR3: TGTGCCAGCAGTTCGAGGAGTCAGCCCCAGCATTTT. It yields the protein CASSSRSQPQHF.

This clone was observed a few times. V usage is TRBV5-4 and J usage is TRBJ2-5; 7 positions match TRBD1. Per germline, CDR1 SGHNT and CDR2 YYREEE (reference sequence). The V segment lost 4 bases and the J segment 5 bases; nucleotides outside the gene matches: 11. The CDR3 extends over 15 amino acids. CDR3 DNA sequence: TGTGCCAGCAGCCCTCCTAGGGGGCGAAGTGAGACCCAGTACTTC. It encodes CASSPPRGRSETQYF.